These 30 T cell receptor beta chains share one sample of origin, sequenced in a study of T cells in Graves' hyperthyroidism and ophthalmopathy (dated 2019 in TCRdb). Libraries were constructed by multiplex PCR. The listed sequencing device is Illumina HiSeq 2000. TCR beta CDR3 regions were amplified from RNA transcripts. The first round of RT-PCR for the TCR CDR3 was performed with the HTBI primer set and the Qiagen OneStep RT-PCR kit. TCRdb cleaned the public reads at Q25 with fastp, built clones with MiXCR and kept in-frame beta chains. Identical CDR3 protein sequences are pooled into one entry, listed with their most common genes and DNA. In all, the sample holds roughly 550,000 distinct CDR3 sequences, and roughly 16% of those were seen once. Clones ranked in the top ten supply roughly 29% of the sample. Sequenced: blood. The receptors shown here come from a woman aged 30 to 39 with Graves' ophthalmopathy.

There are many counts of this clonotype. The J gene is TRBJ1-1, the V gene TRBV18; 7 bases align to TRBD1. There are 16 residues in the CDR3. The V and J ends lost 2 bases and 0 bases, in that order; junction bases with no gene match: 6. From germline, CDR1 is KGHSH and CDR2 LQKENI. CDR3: CASSPYGTAMNTEAFF. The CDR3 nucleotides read TGTGCCAGCTCACCATACGGGACAGCTATGAACACTGAAGCTTTCTTT.

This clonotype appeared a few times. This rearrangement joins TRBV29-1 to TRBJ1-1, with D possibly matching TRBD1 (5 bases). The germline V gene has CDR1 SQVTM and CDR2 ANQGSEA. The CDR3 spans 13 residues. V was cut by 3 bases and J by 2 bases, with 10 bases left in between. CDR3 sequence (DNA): TGCAGCGTTGAGCCGACAGTAAACACTGAAGCTTTCTTT. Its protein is CSVEPTVNTEAFF.

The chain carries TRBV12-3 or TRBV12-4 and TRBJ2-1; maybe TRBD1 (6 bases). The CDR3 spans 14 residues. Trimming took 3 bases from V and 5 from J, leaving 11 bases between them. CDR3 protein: CASSLTGRHNEQFF. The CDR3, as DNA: TGTGCCAGCAGTTTGACAGGCCGACACAATGAGCAGTTCTTC.

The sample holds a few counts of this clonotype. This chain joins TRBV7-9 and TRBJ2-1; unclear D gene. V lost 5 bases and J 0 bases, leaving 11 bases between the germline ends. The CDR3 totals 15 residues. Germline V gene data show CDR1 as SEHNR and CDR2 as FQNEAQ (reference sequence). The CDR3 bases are TGTGCCAGCAGCCAAGAGGTTAGCTCCTACAATGAGCAGTTCTTC. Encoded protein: CASSQEVSSYNEQFF.

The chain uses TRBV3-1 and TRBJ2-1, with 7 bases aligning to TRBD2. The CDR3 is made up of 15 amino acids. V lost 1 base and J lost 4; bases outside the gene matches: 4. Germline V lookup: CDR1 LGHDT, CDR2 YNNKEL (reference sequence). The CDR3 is CASSQASGAYNEQFF. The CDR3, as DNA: TGTGCCAGCAGCCAAGCCAGCGGGGCATACAATGAGCAGTTCTTC.

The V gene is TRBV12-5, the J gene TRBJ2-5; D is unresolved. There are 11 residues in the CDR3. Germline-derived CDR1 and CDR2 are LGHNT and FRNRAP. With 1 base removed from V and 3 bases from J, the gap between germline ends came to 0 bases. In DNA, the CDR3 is TGTGCTAGTGGTTTGGAAGAGACCCAGTACTTC. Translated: CASGLEETQYF.

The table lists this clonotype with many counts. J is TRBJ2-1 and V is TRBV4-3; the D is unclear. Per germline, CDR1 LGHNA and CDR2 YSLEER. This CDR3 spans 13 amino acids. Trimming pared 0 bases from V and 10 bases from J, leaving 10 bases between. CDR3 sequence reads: CASSQDSQREQFF. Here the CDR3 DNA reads TGCGCCAGCAGCCAAGATAGCCAACGGGAGCAGTTCTTC.

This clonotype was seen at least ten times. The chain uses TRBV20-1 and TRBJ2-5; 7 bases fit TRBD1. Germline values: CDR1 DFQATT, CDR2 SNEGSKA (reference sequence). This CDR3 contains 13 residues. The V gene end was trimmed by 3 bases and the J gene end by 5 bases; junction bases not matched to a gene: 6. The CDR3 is CSASTGVGETQYF. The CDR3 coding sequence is TGCAGTGCTAGCACAGGGGTTGGCGAGACCCAGTACTTC.

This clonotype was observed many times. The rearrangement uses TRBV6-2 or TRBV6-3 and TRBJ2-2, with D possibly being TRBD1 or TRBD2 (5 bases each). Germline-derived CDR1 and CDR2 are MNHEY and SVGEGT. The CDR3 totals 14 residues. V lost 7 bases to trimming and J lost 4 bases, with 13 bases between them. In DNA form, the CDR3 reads TGTGCCAGCATGTGGGTTGGGGGCACCGGGGAGCTGTTTTTT. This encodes CASMWVGGTGELFF.

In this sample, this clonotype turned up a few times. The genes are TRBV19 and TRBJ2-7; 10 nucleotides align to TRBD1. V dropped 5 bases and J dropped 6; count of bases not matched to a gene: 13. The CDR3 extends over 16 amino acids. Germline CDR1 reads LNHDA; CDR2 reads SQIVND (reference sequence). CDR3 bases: TGTGCCAGTAGTTTCGAGTCCGGGACAGGGGTTGGCGAGCAGTACTTC. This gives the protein CASSFESGTGVGEQYF.

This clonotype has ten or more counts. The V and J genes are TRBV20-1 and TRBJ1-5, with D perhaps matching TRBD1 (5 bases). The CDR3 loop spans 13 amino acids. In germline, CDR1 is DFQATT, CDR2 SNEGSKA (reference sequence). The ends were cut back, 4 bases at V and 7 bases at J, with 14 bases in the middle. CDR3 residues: CSAIKGFGQPQHF. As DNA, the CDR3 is TGCAGTGCTATCAAGGGGTTTGGGCAGCCCCAGCATTTT.

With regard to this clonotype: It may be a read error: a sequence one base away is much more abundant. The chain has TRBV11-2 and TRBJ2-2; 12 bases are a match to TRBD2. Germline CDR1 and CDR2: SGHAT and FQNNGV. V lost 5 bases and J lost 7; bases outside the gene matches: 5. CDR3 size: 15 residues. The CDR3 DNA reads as TGTGCCAGCAGCCGAGGACTAGCGGGAAACGGGGAGCTGTTTTTT. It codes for CASSRGLAGNGELFF. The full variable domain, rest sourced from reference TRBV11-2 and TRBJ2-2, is EAGVAQSPRYKIIEKRQSVAFWCNPISGHATLYWYQQILGQGPKLLIQFQNNGVVDDSQLPKDRFSAERLKGVDSTLKIQPAKLEDSAVYLCASSRGLAGNGELFFGEGSRLTVL.

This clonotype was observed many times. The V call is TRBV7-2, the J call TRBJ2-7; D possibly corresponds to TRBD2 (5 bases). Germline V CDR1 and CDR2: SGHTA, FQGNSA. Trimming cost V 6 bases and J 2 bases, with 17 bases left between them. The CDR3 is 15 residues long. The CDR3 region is CASRDADERPYEQYF. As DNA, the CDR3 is TGTGCCAGCAGGGACGCGGACGAGCGGCCCTACGAGCAGTACTTC.

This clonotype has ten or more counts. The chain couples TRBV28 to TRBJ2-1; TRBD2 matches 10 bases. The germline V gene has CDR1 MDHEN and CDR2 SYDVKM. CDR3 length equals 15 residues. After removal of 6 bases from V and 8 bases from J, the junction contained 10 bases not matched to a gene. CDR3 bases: TGTGCCAGCAGCAATCCAGGACTAGCGGTAGATGAGCAGTTCTTC. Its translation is CASSNPGLAVDEQFF.

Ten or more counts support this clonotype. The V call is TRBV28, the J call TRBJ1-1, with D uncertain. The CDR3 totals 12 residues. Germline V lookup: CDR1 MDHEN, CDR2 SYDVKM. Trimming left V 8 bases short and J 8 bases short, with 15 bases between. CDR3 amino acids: CASQLAGREAFF. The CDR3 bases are TGTGCCAGCCAATTGGCCGGCCGGGAAGCTTTCTTT. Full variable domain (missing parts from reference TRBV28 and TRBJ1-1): DVKVTQSSRYLVKRTGEKVFLECVQDMDHENMFWYRQDPGLGLRLIYFSYDVKMKEKGDIPEGYSVSREKKERFSLILESASTNQTSMYLCASQLAGREAFFGQGTRLTVV.

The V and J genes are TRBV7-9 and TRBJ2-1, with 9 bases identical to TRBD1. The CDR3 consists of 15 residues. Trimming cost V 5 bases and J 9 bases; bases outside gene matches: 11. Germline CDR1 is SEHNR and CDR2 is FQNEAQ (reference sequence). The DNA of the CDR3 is TGTGCCAGCAGCAAAAGGACAGGGGCCGCCTCTGAGCAGTTCTTC. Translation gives CASSKRTGAASEQFF.

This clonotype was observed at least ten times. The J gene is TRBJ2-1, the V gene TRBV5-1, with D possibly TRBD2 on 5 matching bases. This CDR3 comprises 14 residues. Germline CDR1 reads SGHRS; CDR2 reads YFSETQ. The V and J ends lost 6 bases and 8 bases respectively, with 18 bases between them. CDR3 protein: CASTFGGSWDEQFF. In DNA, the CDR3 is TGCGCCAGCACGTTCGGTGGGAGTTGGGATGAGCAGTTCTTC.

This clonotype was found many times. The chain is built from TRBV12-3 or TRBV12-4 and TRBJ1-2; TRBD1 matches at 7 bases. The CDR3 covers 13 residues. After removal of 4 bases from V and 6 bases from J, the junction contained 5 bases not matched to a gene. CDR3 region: CASSSTGDDGYTF. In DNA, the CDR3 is TGTGCCAGCAGTTCCACAGGGGACGATGGCTACACCTTC.

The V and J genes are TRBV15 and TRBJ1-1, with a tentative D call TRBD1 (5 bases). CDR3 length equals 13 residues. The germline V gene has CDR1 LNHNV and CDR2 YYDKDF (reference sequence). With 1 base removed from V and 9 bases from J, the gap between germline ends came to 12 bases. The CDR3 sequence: CATSRVATEKAFF. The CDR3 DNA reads TGTGCCACCAGCAGAGTTGCGACAGAGAAAGCTTTCTTT.

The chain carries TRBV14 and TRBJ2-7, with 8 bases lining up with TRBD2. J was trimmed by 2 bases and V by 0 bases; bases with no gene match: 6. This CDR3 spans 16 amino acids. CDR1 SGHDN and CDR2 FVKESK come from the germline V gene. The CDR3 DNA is TGTGCCAGCAGCCAAGATTTCGGGACTAGAGCCTACGAGCAGTACTTC. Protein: CASSQDFGTRAYEQYF.

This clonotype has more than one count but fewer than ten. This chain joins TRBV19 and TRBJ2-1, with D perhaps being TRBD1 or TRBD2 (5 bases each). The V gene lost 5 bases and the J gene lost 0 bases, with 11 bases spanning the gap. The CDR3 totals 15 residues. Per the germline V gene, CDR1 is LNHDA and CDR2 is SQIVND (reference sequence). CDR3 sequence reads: CASSVGTASYNEQFF. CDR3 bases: TGTGCCAGTAGTGTCGGGACGGCCTCCTACAATGAGCAGTTCTTC.

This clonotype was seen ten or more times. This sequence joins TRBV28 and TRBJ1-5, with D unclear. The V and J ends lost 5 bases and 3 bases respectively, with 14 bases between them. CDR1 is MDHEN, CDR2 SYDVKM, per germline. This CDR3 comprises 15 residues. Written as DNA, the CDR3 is TGTGCCAGCAGTCCCCCGGGCGGCGTCAATCAGCCCCAGCATTTT. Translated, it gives CASSPPGGVNQPQHF.

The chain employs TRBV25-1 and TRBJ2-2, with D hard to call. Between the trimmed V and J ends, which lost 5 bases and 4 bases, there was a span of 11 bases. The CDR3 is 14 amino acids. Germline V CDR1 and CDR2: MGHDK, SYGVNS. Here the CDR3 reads CASSIGRITGELFF. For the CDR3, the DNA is TGTGCCAGCAGTATAGGGCGGATCACCGGGGAGCTGTTTTTT.

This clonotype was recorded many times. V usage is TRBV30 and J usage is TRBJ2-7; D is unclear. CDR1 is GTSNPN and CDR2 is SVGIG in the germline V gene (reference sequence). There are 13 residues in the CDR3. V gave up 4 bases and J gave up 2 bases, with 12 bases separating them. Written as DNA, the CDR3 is TGTGCCTGGATCTACCTCCCAACCTACGAGCAGTACTTC. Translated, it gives CAWIYLPTYEQYF.

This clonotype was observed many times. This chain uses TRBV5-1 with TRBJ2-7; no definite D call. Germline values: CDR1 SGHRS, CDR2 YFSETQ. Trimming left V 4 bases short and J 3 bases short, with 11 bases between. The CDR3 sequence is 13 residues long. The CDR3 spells CASSTDGDYEQYF. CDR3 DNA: TGCGCCAGCAGCACCGACGGTGACTACGAGCAGTACTTC.

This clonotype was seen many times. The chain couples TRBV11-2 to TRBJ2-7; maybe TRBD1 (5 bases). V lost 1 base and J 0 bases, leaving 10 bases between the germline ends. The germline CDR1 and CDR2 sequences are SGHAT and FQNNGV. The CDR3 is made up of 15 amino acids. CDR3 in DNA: TGTGCCAGCAGCTTAGCAGGGCAAAGCTCCTACGAGCAGTACTTC. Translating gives CASSLAGQSSYEQYF.

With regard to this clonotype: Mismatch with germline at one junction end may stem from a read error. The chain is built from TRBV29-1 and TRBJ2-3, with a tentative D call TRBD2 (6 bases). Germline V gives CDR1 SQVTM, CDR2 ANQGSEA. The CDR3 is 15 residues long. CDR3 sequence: CSSTPDSTSTDMQYF. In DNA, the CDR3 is TGCAGCTCTACCCCAGACTCCACTAGCACAGATATGCAGTATTTT.

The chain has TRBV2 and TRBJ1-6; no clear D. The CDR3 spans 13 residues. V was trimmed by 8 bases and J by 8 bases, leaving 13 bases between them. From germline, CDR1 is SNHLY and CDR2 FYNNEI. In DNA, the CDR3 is TGTGCCAGCCCTCTGAGGAGGGATTCACCCCTCCACTTT. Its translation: CASPLRRDSPLHF.

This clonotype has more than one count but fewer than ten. CDR3 amino acids: CASSYTGGGKYEQYF. CDR3 DNA sequence: TGTGCCAGCAGCTATACAGGGGGCGGGAAGTACGAGCAGTACTTC. The chain links TRBV11-1 to TRBJ2-7; 9 nucleotides agree with TRBD1. Per germline, CDR1 SGHAT and CDR2 FQDESV (reference sequence). J lost 4 bases, V lost 4 bases, and 8 bases had no gene match. The CDR3 runs 15 residues.

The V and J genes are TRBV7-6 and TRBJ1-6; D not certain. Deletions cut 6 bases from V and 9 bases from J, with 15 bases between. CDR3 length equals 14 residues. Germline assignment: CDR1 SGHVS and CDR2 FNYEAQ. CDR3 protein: CASSGTDGFSPLHF. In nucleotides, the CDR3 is TGTGCCAGCAGTGGCACAGACGGCTTTTCACCCCTCCACTTT.